The 27 T cell receptor beta chains below all came from one sample that was sequenced in a study of T cell changes during pregnancy in multiple sclerosis. The method was immunoSEQ multiplex PCR; TCRdb's version includes in-frame clones alone and lacks a portion of them. The profile shows approximately 100,000 clones, approximately 90% of them singletons. The specimen comprised peripheral blood, sampled in the second trimester of pregnancy. These receptor sequences come from a female donor with multiple sclerosis, enrolled in a pregnancy study.

This chain uses TRBV30 with TRBJ2-3; 11 nucleotides match TRBD2. The CDR3 has 15 amino acids. Trimming removed 4 bases from V and 0 bases from J; junction bases left unmatched: 3. Germline-derived CDR1 and CDR2 are GTSNPN and SVGIG (reference sequence). The CDR3 protein is CAWKRTSGSTDTQYF. The DNA of the CDR3 is TGTGCCTGGAAAAGGACTAGCGGGAGCACAGATACGCAGTATTTT.

The CDR3 region is CASSPGLIYEQYF. The CDR3 nucleotides are TGTGCCAGCAGCCCGGGACTGATCTACGAGCAGTACTTC. The V call is TRBV11-1, the J call TRBJ2-7; possibly TRBD2 for D (6 bases). Germline values: CDR1 SGHAT, CDR2 FQDESV (reference sequence). This CDR3 has 13 residues. With 5 bases removed from V and 3 bases from J, the gap between germline ends came to 11 bases.

The genes are TRBV11-2 and TRBJ1-4; possible D gene TRBD1, 5 bases. The CDR3 is 15 amino acids. Germline V gene sequence: CDR1 SGHAT, CDR2 FQNNGV. Trimming removed 4 bases from V and 8 bases from J, with 17 bases in between. CDR3 sequence (DNA): TGTGCCAGCAGCTCGGGGCAGCGGGCCCAGGAAAAACTGTTTTTT. Translation: CASSSGQRAQEKLFF.

The V call is TRBV30, the J call TRBJ1-1; 7 nucleotides match TRBD1. The CDR3 runs 13 residues. J gave up 4 bases and V 2 bases, and 4 bases lay outside the gene matches. The V gene's germline CDR1 is GTSNPN and CDR2 SVGIG (reference sequence). The CDR3 spells CAWSSTGRTEAFF. DNA of the CDR3: TGTGCCTGGAGTTCGACAGGGCGCACTGAAGCTTTCTTT.

The chain joins TRBV27 to TRBJ2-1; 15 positions match TRBD2. Germline CDR1 and CDR2: MNHEY and SMNVEV (reference sequence). The CDR3 contains 20 residues. V trimming: 5 bases; J trimming: 4 bases; junction bases outside the gene matches: 15. The CDR3 DNA follows: TGTGCCAGCAGTGAGACTTTTGGACTAGCGGGAGGGGGGGGATACAATGAGCAGTTCTTC. Amino acids: CASSETFGLAGGGGYNEQFF.

The chain combines TRBV15 with TRBJ2-3; TRBD2 matches 8 bases. The germline V gene encodes CDR1 LNHNV and CDR2 YYDKDF (reference sequence). Germline trimming cut 0 bases from V and 2 bases from J; bases unmatched to any gene: 16. The CDR3 sequence is 20 residues long. The CDR3 region is CATSREGLAGVPTLTDTQYF. CDR3 nucleotide sequence: TGTGCCACCAGCAGAGAAGGGCTAGCGGGTGTCCCGACCCTCACAGATACGCAGTATTTT.

V and J are TRBV5-4 and TRBJ1-3; no reliable D call. CDR3 length equals 14 residues. The V and J ends lost 0 bases and 4 bases respectively, with 8 bases between them. Germline values: CDR1 SGHNT, CDR2 YYREEE (reference sequence). CDR3 nucleotide sequence: TGTGCCAGCAGCTTGGACAGTAGGGGAAACACCATATATTTT. As protein: CASSLDSRGNTIYF.

The DNA for the CDR3 is TGCGCCAGCCGCCTCGAAGGGGGCTGGTATGAGCAGTTCTTC. Protein sequence: CASRLEGGWYEQFF. The rearrangement joins TRBV5-1 to TRBJ2-1; 7 positions match TRBD1. The CDR3 contains 14 residues. V lost 7 bases to trimming and J lost 8 bases; unmatched junction nucleotides: 12. CDR1 is SGHRS, CDR2 YFSETQ, per germline.

The rearrangement joins TRBV18 to TRBJ1-1; unclear D gene. CDR1 is KGHSH and CDR2 is LQKENI in the germline V gene. Trimming took off 3 bases at V and 0 bases at J, with 11 bases between the two ends. CDR3 size: 15 residues. CDR3 loop: CASSPVLSVNTEAFF. CDR3 sequence (DNA): TGTGCCAGCTCACCGGTCCTGTCGGTGAACACTGAAGCTTTCTTT.

This chain connects TRBV27 to TRBJ2-5; D possibly corresponds to TRBD1 (6 bases). Germline CDR1 MNHEY, CDR2 SMNVEV (reference sequence). The ends were cut back, 5 bases at V and 7 bases at J, with 20 bases in the middle. The CDR3 covers 15 residues. The CDR3 reads CASSASRNRAATQYF. In DNA, the CDR3 is TGTGCCAGCAGTGCTAGTAGAAACAGGGCGGCGACCCAGTACTTC.

The genes are TRBV6-1 and TRBJ1-1, with a weak D call TRBD1 (5 bases). Per germline, CDR1 MNHNS and CDR2 SASEGT. The CDR3 runs 14 residues. V shed 7 bases and J shed 5 bases, with 17 bases lying between them. The CDR3 DNA sequence: TGTGCCAGCAACGGGGGGATCTTGGGAACTGAAGCTTTCTTT. Translating gives CASNGGILGTEAFF.

The chain has TRBV5-4 and TRBJ2-1; 9 bases line up with TRBD1. The CDR3 sequence is 17 residues long. Germline CDR1 reads SGHNT; CDR2 reads YYREEE (reference sequence). J was trimmed by 0 bases and V by 4 bases; bases with no gene match: 8. CDR3 nucleotide sequence: TGTGCCAGCAGCACCACAGGGGGCCCCTTCTCCTACAATGAGCAGTTCTTC. Residues: CASSTTGGPFSYNEQFF.

V gene TRBV5-8 combines with J gene TRBJ1-5; D is possibly TRBD1 (5 bases). V lost 4 bases and J lost 9, with 8 bases in between. The CDR3 extends over 11 amino acids. From germline, CDR1 is SGHTS and CDR2 YDEGEE. The CDR3 here is CASSAGLPQHF. Written as DNA, the CDR3 is TGTGCCAGCAGCGCGGGGCTGCCCCAGCATTTT.

This clone was seen only once. The chain links TRBV5-4 to TRBJ2-7; TRBD2 matches 9 bases. Trimming at V came to 6 bases and at J to 5 bases, leaving 18 bases not matched to a gene. The CDR3 spans 17 residues. Per germline, CDR1 SGHNT and CDR2 YYREEE (reference sequence). CDR3 sequence: CASKSGLQRGEVDEQYF. DNA for the CDR3: TGTGCCAGCAAGTCAGGGTTGCAGCGGGGGGAGGTCGACGAGCAGTACTTC. Looking up the rest from reference TRBV5-4 and TRBJ2-7 gives the full variable domain: ETGVTQSPTHLIKTRGQQVTLRCSSQSGHNTVSWYQQALGQGPQFIFQYYREEENGRGNFPPRFSGLQFPNYSSELNVNALELDDSALYLCASKSGLQRGEVDEQYFGPGTRLTVT.

The rearrangement joins TRBV27 to TRBJ2-5; tentative D call: TRBD2 (6 bases). In germline, CDR1 is MNHEY, CDR2 SMNVEV (reference sequence). Trimming shortened V by 8 bases and J by 4 bases, and 17 bases separated the two germline ends. The CDR3 is 14 residues long. The chain's CDR3 is CASAPRGWVETQYF. The CDR3 nucleotides are TGTGCCAGCGCTCCGCGGGGTTGGGTAGAGACCCAGTACTTC.

The chain uses TRBV5-4 and TRBJ2-2, with 9 bases matching TRBD1. The length of the CDR3 is 13 residues. Germline CDR1 reads SGHNT; CDR2 reads YYREEE (reference sequence). Trimming at V came to 7 bases and at J to 7 bases, leaving 5 bases not matched to a gene. In DNA form, the CDR3 reads TGTGCCAGCCGAGACAGGGGGATCGGGGAGCTGTTTTTT. It translates to CASRDRGIGELFF.

The chain uses TRBV5-1 and TRBJ1-1; possibly TRBD1 for D (5 bases). Trimming shortened V by 6 bases and J by 3 bases, and 15 bases separated the two germline ends. The CDR3 has 14 residues. In germline, CDR1 is SGHRS, CDR2 YFSETQ. CDR3 sequence reads: CASTRTGGDTEAFF. CDR3 DNA sequence: TGCGCCAGCACCCGGACCGGAGGGGACACTGAAGCTTTCTTT.

The rearrangement joins TRBV10-3 to TRBJ2-1; perhaps TRBD2 as D (7 bases). The V and J ends lost 7 bases and 7 bases respectively, with 20 bases between them. The CDR3 consists of 15 residues. The germline V gene has CDR1 ENHRY and CDR2 SYGVKD. This CDR3 is CAITQNGGGLNEQFF. The DNA for the CDR3 is TGTGCCATCACCCAGAATGGGGGGGGGCTGAATGAGCAGTTCTTC.

For the CDR3, the DNA is TGTGCCAGCAGTTACTTCAGGGAGGGAGGCTACACCTTC. As protein: CASSYFREGGYTF. This chain joins TRBV6-5 and TRBJ1-2; D may be TRBD1 (5 bases). Germline-derived CDR1 and CDR2 are MNHEY and SVGAGI. V shed 1 base and J shed 8 bases, with 11 bases lying between them. The CDR3 has 13 residues.

The V call is TRBV2, the J call TRBJ2-1, with 8 bases lining up with TRBD2. This CDR3 has 16 residues. J gave up 9 bases and V 0 bases, and 10 bases lay outside the gene matches. CDR1 SNHLY and CDR2 FYNNEI come from the germline V gene. As DNA, the CDR3 is TGTGCCAGCAGTGAAGCCTTCAATCGGGGGGGCGGTGAGCAGTTCTTC. Translated: CASSEAFNRGGGEQFF.

This clone was detected once. The V and J genes are TRBV5-6 and TRBJ1-3; 10 nucleotides match TRBD1. The length of the CDR3 is 18 residues. V was pared by 3 bases and J by 0 bases, with 9 bases of the junction left unmatched. The germline V gene encodes CDR1 SGHDT and CDR2 YYEEEE. Here the CDR3 DNA reads TGTGCCAGCAGCTCAAAGTGGGACAGGGGCCCCTCTGGAAACACCATATATTTT. Protein product: CASSSKWDRGPSGNTIYF.

This chain links TRBV5-1 with TRBJ2-7; 7 bases are shared with TRBD2. The length of the CDR3 is 17 residues. Germline CDR1 and CDR2: SGHRS and YFSETQ. The junction had 13 bases not matched to a gene; V was cut back by 0 bases and J by 4 bases. The CDR3 here is CASSLAPRGGSSYEQYF. The CDR3 DNA reads as TGCGCCAGCAGCTTGGCCCCACGGGGCGGGAGCTCTTACGAGCAGTACTTC.

This chain connects TRBV4-2 to TRBJ1-2, with D tentatively TRBD1 (6 bases). From germline, CDR1 is LGHNA and CDR2 YNFKEQ. CDR3 size: 14 residues. Deletions cut 0 bases from V and 6 bases from J, with 11 bases between. CDR3 bases: TGTGCCAGCAGCCAAGAATCCAGGGGAGATGGCTACACCTTC. Protein product: CASSQESRGDGYTF.

The V and J genes are TRBV27 and TRBJ2-1; no reliable D call. CDR3 length equals 14 residues. Germline-derived CDR1 and CDR2 are MNHEY and SMNVEV (reference sequence). V was clipped by 6 bases and J by 3 bases, with 12 bases between them. In nucleotides, the CDR3 is TGTGCCAGCAGGCGTGGTCTCCTCTACAATGAGCAGTTCTTC. It is translated as CASRRGLLYNEQFF.

The chain carries TRBV6-5 and TRBJ2-7; 8 nucleotides agree with TRBD2. The CDR3 loop spans 14 amino acids. Germline-derived CDR1 and CDR2 are MNHEY and SVGAGI. J was trimmed by 0 bases and V by 2 bases; bases with no gene match: 0. This chain's CDR3 is CASSYGTSSYEQYF. Written as DNA, the CDR3 is TGTGCCAGCAGTTACGGGACTAGCTCCTACGAGCAGTACTTC.

The chain uses TRBV5-4 and TRBJ2-1; possibly TRBD1 for D (6 bases). The germline V gene has CDR1 SGHNT and CDR2 YYREEE (reference sequence). This CDR3 is built from 14 residues. The V end was cut by 0 bases, the J end by 15 bases, with 19 bases between. CDR3 DNA: TGTGCCAGCAGCTTGGAAGTGGGGGCTTTCGAGTCGTTCTTC. Protein sequence: CASSLEVGAFESFF.

The V and J genes are TRBV5-1 and TRBJ2-3; 12 bases are shared with TRBD2. This CDR3 is built from 14 residues. Germline V gene data show CDR1 as SGHRS and CDR2 as YFSETQ. The V gene end was trimmed by 7 bases and the J gene end by 3 bases; junction bases not matched to a gene: 3. Here the CDR3 DNA reads TGCGCCAGCGGGCTAGCGGGGGGGACAGATACGCAGTATTTT. Its protein is CASGLAGGTDTQYF.